This T cell receptor beta chain was sequenced during a study of CD8 T cells in Susac syndrome. This CDR3 has 15 amino acids. Deletions cut 0 bases from V and 3 bases from J, with 11 bases between. Germline lookup yields CDR1 SNHLY and CDR2 FYNNEI. Roughly 0.5 to 1 ug RNA was reverse transcribed with random hexamers. Across 54 Vbeta and 13 Jbeta, immunoSEQ multiplex PCR amplified TCR beta CDR3. TCRdb ran MiXCR on the immunoSEQ multiplex PCR reads and lists one entry per CDR3 protein. The data contain approximately 120,000 distinct CDR3 sequences, about 95% of them singletons. This clonotype came up once.

Source material: CD4+ T cells from PBMCs. The sequence was obtained from a human donor in good health. The chain recombines TRBV2 with TRBJ1-1; no firm D call. CDR3 bases: TGTGCCAGCAGTGAAGCCGGGCCTCGGGACACTGAAGCTTTCTTT. Protein product: CASSEAGPRDTEAFF.